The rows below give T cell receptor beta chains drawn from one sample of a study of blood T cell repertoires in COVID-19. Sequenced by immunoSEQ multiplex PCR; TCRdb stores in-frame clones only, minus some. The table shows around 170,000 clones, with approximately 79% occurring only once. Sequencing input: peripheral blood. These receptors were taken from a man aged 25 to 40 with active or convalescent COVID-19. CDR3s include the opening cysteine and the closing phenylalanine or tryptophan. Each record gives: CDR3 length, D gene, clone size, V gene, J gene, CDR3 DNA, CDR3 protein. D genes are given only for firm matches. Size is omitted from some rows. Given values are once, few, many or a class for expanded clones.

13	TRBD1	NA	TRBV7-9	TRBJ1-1	TGTGCCAGCAGCTTCGGACAGGGGGAAACGGCTTTCTTT	CASSFGQGETAFF
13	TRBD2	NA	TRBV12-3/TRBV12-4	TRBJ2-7	TGTGCCAGCCGGGGGGAGGAATTATACGAGCAGTACTTC	CASRGEELYEQYF
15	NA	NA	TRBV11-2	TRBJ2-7	TGTGCCAGCAGCCCAATACAGGGAGGGGCGGACGAGCAGTACTTC	CASSPIQGGADEQYF
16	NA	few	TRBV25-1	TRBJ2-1	TGTGCCAGCAGTGAACCCCCAACTACCTCCCACAATGAGCAGTTCTTC	CASSEPPTTSHNEQFF
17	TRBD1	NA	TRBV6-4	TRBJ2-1	TGTGCCAGCAGTGAATCCGGGACAGGGACTCGTAACAATGAGCAGTTCTTC	CASSESGTGTRNNEQFF
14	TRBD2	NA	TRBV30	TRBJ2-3	TGTGCCTGGAGCAAAGCGGGGGAGACAGATACGCAGTATTTT	CAWSKAGETDTQYF
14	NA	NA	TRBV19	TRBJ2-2	TGTGCCAGTAGTCGGCAGGGGAGCACCGGGGAGCTGTTTTTT	CASSRQGSTGELFF
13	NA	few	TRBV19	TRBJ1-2	TGTGCCAGTAGTAAGGCGGAGTTGAGGGGCTACACCTTC	CASSKAELRGYTF
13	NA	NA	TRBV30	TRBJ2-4	TGTGCCTGGAGCTTTAACGGGTATGACATTCAGTACTTC	CAWSFNGYDIQYF
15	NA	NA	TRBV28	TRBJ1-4	TGTGCCAGCAGCCCCCCGCAGGGAGGTAATGAAAAACTGTTTTTT	CASSPPQGGNEKLFF
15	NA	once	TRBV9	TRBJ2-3	TGTGCCAGCAGCGCCCGACTAGATGCACAGGATACGCAGTATTTT	CASSARLDAQDTQYF